The rows below give T cell receptor beta chains drawn from one sample of a study of Tregs in tolerant kidney transplant recipients. Data came from immunoSEQ multiplex PCR; TCRdb stores just in-frame clones and leaves some out. The sample lists roughly 64,000 clones, around 87% occurring once. Specimen: CD4+ T cells from blood (PBMCs), collected 6 months after the transplant. All receptors come from a human patient who received a combined kidney and bone marrow transplant. Some T cells may be provided by the graft donor. The CDR3 runs from the conserved cysteine through the conserved F or W. D genes are given only for firm matches. For some rows the clone size is stated as once, few or many, or as a class when expanded; others skip it.

V	D	length	J	size	DNA	CDR3
TRBV18	TRBD1	14	TRBJ2-7	once	TGTGCCAGCTCACCCCCCACAGGGGGCTACGAGCAGTACTTC	CASSPPTGGYEQYF
TRBV28	.	16	TRBJ1-5	.	TGTGCCAGCACGGTCCAGTCGGGATTGGGTGGTCAGCCCCAGCATTTT	CASTVQSGLGGQPQHF
TRBV5-1	TRBD1	14	TRBJ2-7	.	TGCGCCAGCAGCCCGGGAGACAGGGGGCACGAGCAGTACTTC	CASSPGDRGHEQYF
TRBV11-1	.	16	TRBJ2-3	.	TGTGCCAGCAGGGATTATGCCCTCGGAGGCTCAGATACGCAGTATTTT	CASRDYALGGSDTQYF
TRBV7-2	.	12	TRBJ2-7	.	TGTGCCAGCAGCTTAGGTCACAACGAGCAGTACTTC	CASSLGHNEQYF
TRBV4-1	TRBD2	19	TRBJ2-1	.	TGCGCCAGCAGCCAAGGGGCTAGCGGGAGGCCCGAGAGCTACAATGAGCAGTTCTTC	CASSQGASGRPESYNEQFF
TRBV11-3	TRBD1	16	TRBJ1-6	.	TGTGCCAGCAGCCCAGGGACAGGGGGCGCGGGTTCACCCCTCCACTTT	CASSPGTGGAGSPLHF
TRBV10-3	TRBD1	15	TRBJ2-7	.	TGTGCCATCAGTGGCCTGTTTAGCAGGGGGCTAGAGCAGTACTTC	CAISGLFSRGLEQYF
TRBV4-3	.	17	TRBJ2-2	.	TGCGCCAGCAGCCAAGACACCCCCAGAGGGCGCACCGGGGAGCTGTTTTTT	CASSQDTPRGRTGELFF
TRBV29-1	TRBD1	12	TRBJ2-7	.	TGCAGCGGAGGGACAGGGAGGCTCGAGCAGTACTTC	CSGGTGRLEQYF
TRBV14	TRBD1	14	TRBJ2-7	.	TGTGCCAGCAGCCAAAATCACAGGGGCTACGAGCAGTACTTC	CASSQNHRGYEQYF